The sequence of this T cell receptor beta chain was determined in a study of OX40 agonist ivuxolimab in advanced cancers. As for the study in general: The study reported partial responses in three patients: one hepatocellular carcinoma, two cutaneous melanoma.

Produced via immunoSEQ multiplex PCR; TCRdb's table is partial and in-frame only. Of about 30,000 clones listed, about 80% are singletons. This TCR derives from an adult with an advanced solid tumor such as melanoma, head and neck, liver or kidney cancer. The specimen was CD4+ or CD8+ T cells sorted from blood, collected in a trial of the OX40 agonist ivuxolimab.

CDR3 protein: CASTATLGISYEQYF. In nucleotides, the CDR3 is TGTGCCAGCACCGCCACCCTGGGGATCTCCTACGAGCAGTACTTC. The chain recombines TRBV6-1 with TRBJ2-7, with no clear D. In germline, CDR1 is MNHNS, CDR2 SASEGT. V was trimmed by 7 bases and J by 0 bases, leaving 16 bases between them. This CDR3 has 15 residues.